Listed below are T cell receptor beta chains from one sample, sequenced in a study of T and B cells in COVID-19 patients. TCRdb re-called the multiplex PCR reads through MiXCR, storing one row per CDR3 protein. The sample holds roughly 7,000 distinct CDR3 sequences; around 21% are singletons and the top ten take around 3.4%. The sequenced sample consisted of blood. The receptors shown here come from a human donor who had recovered from COVID-19. Both conserved end residues are part of each CDR3. The D gene is left open where the match is weak. Clone sizes are given selectively: once, few, many, or a class where the clone is expanded.

>TRBD2|TRBJ2-2|TRBV5-1|medium-sized
CASSSRGATTGELFF
TGCGCCAGCAGCTCGCGGGGGGCAACCACCGGGGAGCTGTTTTTT
>-|TRBJ1-6|TRBV27|medium-sized
CASSLLGGSPLHF
TGTGCCAGCAGTTTATTGGGGGGTTCACCCCTCCACTTT
>TRBD2|TRBJ2-5|TRBV5-5|medium-sized
CASSKPGPGGETQYF
TGTGCCAGCAGCAAGCCGGGACCCGGGGGGGAGACCCAGTACTTC
>TRBD2|TRBJ2-7|TRBV6-5|many
CASSRMGTNTPYEQYF
TGTGCCAGCAGCCGGATGGGGACTAATACCCCCTACGAGCAGTACTTC
>TRBD2|TRBJ2-5|TRBV6-2/TRBV6-3|-
CASSEAGAGVKETQYF
TGTGCCAGCAGTGAAGCAGGAGCGGGGGTAAAAGAGACCCAGTACTTC
>TRBD1|TRBJ2-2|TRBV24-1|-
CATRGQGASGELFF
TGTGCCACCAGGGGACAGGGGGCAAGCGGGGAGCTGTTTTTT
>-|TRBJ2-1|TRBV4-2|-
CASSQDKLVGLLREQFF
TGTGCCAGCAGCCAAGATAAGCTGGTCGGGTTGCTGCGTGAGCAGTTCTTC
>TRBD2|TRBJ2-3|TRBV6-5|medium-sized
CASSLFIAGGSTDTQYF
TGTGCCAGCAGTCTTTTCATAGCGGGGGGCAGCACAGATACGCAGTATTTT
>TRBD1|TRBJ2-7|TRBV6-9|-
CASSTRTGYEQYF
TGTGCCAGCAGTACGCGGACAGGGTACGAGCAGTACTTC
>-|TRBJ2-3|TRBV6-5|medium-sized
CASSNLDGGGTDTQYF
TGTGCCAGCAGCAATTTGGACGGTGGTGGCACAGATACGCAGTATTTT
>-|TRBJ1-5|TRBV5-5|medium-sized
CASSLVAGGQPQHF
TGTGCCAGCAGCTTGGTAGCTGGGGGTCAGCCCCAGCATTTT
>TRBD2|TRBJ2-5|TRBV10-2|-
CASSVIGTSGYQETQYF
TGCGCCAGCAGTGTGATCGGTACTAGCGGGTATCAAGAGACCCAGTACTTC
>-|TRBJ1-2|TRBV5-4|many
CASSLWQGPIFGYTF
TGTGCCAGCAGCTTGTGGCAGGGGCCCATCTTCGGCTACACCTTC
>TRBD1|TRBJ2-1|TRBV20-1|-
CSARVGTGVSYNEQFF
TGCAGTGCTAGAGTGGGGACAGGGGTCTCCTACAATGAGCAGTTCTTC
>-|TRBJ2-3|TRBV5-4|many
CASSEGGLRDTQYF
TGTGCCAGCAGTGAGGGGGGCCTTCGAGATACGCAGTATTTT
>-|TRBJ1-2|TRBV5-1|few
CASSRGAAGPGYGYTF
TGCGCCAGCAGCAGGGGGGCAGCGGGGCCAGGGTATGGCTACACCTTC
>TRBD2|TRBJ2-3|TRBV15|medium-sized
CATSREGLATDTQYF
TGTGCCACCAGCAGAGAGGGACTAGCGACAGATACGCAGTATTTT
>TRBD1|TRBJ2-7|TRBV5-4|medium-sized
CASSLGGAFYEQYF
TGTGCCAGCAGCTTAGGGGGCGCGTTCTACGAGCAGTACTTC
>-|TRBJ1-6|TRBV6-4|many
CASSRGGNSPLHF
TGTGCCAGCAGCCGGGGGGGTAATTCACCCCTCCACTTT
>-|TRBJ2-1|TRBV19|medium-sized
CASSIEGYNEQFF
TGTGCCAGTAGTATAGAGGGGTACAATGAGCAGTTCTTC
>-|TRBJ1-5|TRBV6-5|medium-sized
CASRQEATGGRDQPQHF
TGTGCCAGCAGGCAGGAGGCGACGGGGGGTAGGGATCAGCCCCAGCATTTT
>TRBD1|TRBJ2-1|TRBV24-1|many
CATSDPGTGGRNEQFF
TGTGCCACCAGTGACCCCGGGACAGGGGGCAGAAATGAGCAGTTCTTC
>TRBD2|TRBJ2-3|TRBV29-1|once
CSVTKGTSGGPTDTQYF
TGCAGCGTTACAAAAGGGACTAGCGGGGGCCCCACAGATACGCAGTATTTT
>-|TRBJ2-7|TRBV18|medium-sized
CASSGGTWDEQYF
TGTGCCAGCTCAGGAGGGACCTGGGACGAGCAGTACTTC
>-|TRBJ1-4|TRBV6-1|few
CASSEYGTSQEKLFF
TGTGCCAGCAGTGAATATGGGACATCTCAGGAAAAACTGTTTTTT
>TRBD1|TRBJ2-1|TRBV5-1|-
CASSLRITGGLDEQFF
TGCGCCAGCAGCCTGCGGATTACAGGGGGTCTTGATGAGCAGTTCTTC
>-|TRBJ1-3|TRBV19|medium-sized
CASSPPAARGNTIYF
TGTGCCAGTAGCCCCCCCGCAGCCCGGGGAAACACCATATATTTT
>-|TRBJ1-1|TRBV6-6|many
CASSSRGDMNTEAFF
TGTGCCAGCAGTTCTAGGGGCGATATGAACACTGAAGCTTTCTTT
>-|TRBJ2-7|TRBV7-9|few
CASSPPGSSYEQYF
TGTGCCAGCAGCCCCCCGGGGAGCTCCTACGAGCAGTACTTC